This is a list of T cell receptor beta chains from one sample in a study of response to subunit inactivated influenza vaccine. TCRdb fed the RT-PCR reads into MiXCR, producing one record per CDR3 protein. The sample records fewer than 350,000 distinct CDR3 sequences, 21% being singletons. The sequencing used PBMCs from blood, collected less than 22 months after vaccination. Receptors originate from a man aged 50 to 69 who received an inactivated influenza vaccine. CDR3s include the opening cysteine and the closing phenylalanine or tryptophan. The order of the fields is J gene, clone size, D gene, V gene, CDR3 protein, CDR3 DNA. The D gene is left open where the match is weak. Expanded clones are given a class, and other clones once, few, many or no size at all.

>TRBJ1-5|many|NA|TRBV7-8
CASSSSPGHPNQPQHF
TGTGCCAGCAGCTCGTCGCCCGGCCACCCAAATCAGCCCCAGCATTTT
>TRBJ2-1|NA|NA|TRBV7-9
CASSYEAVNEQFF
TGTGCCAGCAGCTATGAGGCTGTTAATGAGCAGTTCTTC
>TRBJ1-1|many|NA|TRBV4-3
CASSQVPGPTEAFF
TGCGCCAGCAGCCAAGTACCAGGGCCCACTGAAGCTTTCTTT
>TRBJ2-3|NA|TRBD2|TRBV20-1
CSARDSVAGDTNTQYF
TGCAGTGCTAGAGATAGCGTTGCGGGAGATACGAATACGCAGTATTTT
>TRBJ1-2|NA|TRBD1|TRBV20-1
CSASGQGYYGYTF
TGCAGTGCTAGCGGACAGGGCTACTATGGCTACACCTTC
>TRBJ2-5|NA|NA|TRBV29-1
CSADTDGGRGETQYF
TGCAGCGCCGACACGGATGGGGGACGCGGAGAGACCCAGTACTTC
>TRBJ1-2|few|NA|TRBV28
CASGGALWNYGYTF
TGTGCCAGCGGGGGGGCTCTATGGAACTATGGCTACACCTTC
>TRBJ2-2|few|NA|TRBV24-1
CATSDFGLVGTGELFF
TGTGCCACCAGTGATTTTGGGCTAGTTGGCACCGGGGAGCTGTTTTTT
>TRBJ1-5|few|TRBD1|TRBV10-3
CAIAGQAEQPQHF
TGTGCCATCGCGGGACAGGCGGAACAGCCCCAGCATTTT
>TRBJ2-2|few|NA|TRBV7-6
CASSLGWSTGELFF
TGTGCCAGCAGCTTAGGTTGGTCCACCGGGGAGCTGTTTTTT
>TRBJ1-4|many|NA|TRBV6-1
CASSRYGIPTNEKLFF
TGTGCCAGCAGTCGGTACGGTATACCCACTAATGAAAAACTGTTTTTT
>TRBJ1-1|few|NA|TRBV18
CASSPATAMNTEAFF
TGTGCCAGCTCACCGGCAACAGCCATGAACACTGAAGCTTTCTTT
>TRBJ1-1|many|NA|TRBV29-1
CSGSVTGTGTEAFF
TGCAGCGGATCAGTTACAGGTACGGGCACTGAAGCTTTCTTT
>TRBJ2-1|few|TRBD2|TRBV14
CASSQARSGTSGGISYNEQFF
TGTGCCAGCAGCCAAGCTCGCTCCGGGACTAGCGGGGGGATCTCCTACAATGAGCAGTTCTTC
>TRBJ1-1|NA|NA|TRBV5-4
CASSLGTRGDRSEAFF
TGTGCCAGCAGCTTGGGTACGAGAGGGGATCGAAGTGAAGCTTTCTTT
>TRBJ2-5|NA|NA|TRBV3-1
CASSQVWETQYF
TGTGCCAGCAGCCAAGTTTGGGAGACCCAGTACTTC
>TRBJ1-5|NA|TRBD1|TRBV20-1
CSARSPDREFWLGNQPQHF
TGCAGTGCCCGATCCCCCGACAGGGAGTTTTGGCTAGGCAATCAGCCCCAGCATTTT
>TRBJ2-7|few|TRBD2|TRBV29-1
CSVMVGTSVSYEQYF
TGCAGCGTTATGGTGGGGACTAGCGTGTCCTACGAGCAGTACTTC
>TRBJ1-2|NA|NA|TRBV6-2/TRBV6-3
CASSNGQTANYGYTF
TGTGCCAGCAGTAACGGACAGACCGCTAACTATGGCTACACCTTC
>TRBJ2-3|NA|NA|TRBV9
CASSVGPFTDTQYF
TGTGCCAGCAGCGTCGGACCATTCACAGATACGCAGTATTTT
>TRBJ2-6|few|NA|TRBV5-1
CASSPDVSGANVLTF
TGCGCCAGCAGCCCGGACGTCTCTGGGGCCAACGTCCTGACTTTC
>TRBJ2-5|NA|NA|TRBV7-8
CASSSHGTQRETQYF
TGTGCCAGCAGCTCGCACGGGACCCAGAGGGAGACCCAGTACTTC
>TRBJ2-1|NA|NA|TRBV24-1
CATSDLRAKSSYNEQFF
TGTGCCACCAGTGATTTGAGGGCCAAGAGCTCCTACAATGAGCAGTTCTTC
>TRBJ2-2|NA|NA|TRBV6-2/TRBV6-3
CASRVGAGELFF
TGTGCCAGCCGGGTTGGGGCCGGGGAGCTGTTTTTT
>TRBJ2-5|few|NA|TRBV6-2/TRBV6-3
CASRRVFREETQYF
TGTGCCAGCAGACGGGTCTTCCGAGAGGAGACCCAGTACTTC
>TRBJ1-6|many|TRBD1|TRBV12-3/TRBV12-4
CASSSRQGDSPLHF
TGTGCCAGCAGTTCCCGACAGGGGGATTCACCCCTCCACTTT
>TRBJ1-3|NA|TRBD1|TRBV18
CASSSGQGAPGNTIYF
TGTGCCAGCTCATCCGGACAGGGAGCGCCGGGAAACACCATATATTTT
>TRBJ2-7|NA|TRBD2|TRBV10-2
CASSERKRGYYEQYF
TGCGCCAGCAGTGAGCGGAAGCGGGGGTACTACGAGCAGTACTTC
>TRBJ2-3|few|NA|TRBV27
CASRTADTQYF
TGTGCCAGCCGAACCGCGGATACGCAGTATTTT
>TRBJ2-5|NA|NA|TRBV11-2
CASSFGDPEAQYF
TGTGCCAGCAGCTTTGGGGACCCGGAGGCCCAGTACTTC
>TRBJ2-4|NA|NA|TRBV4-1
CASSQENKNIQYF
TGCGCCAGCAGCCAGGAGAACAAAAACATTCAGTACTTC
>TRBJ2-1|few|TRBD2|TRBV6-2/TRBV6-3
CASSWDGTSGKIWITDEQFF
TGTGCCAGCAGCTGGGACGGGACTAGCGGGAAGATTTGGATTACCGATGAGCAGTTCTTC
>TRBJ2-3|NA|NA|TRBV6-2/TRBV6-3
CASSYASPPDTQYF
TGTGCCAGCAGTTATGCAAGCCCCCCAGATACGCAGTATTTT
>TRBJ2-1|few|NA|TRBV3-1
CASSPGGPSYNEQFF
TGTGCCAGCAGCCCAGGAGGCCCGAGCTACAATGAGCAGTTCTTC
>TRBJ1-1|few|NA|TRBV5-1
CASSLAGGGSGTEAFF
TGCGCCAGCAGCTTGGCCGGCGGGGGCTCTGGAACTGAAGCTTTCTTT
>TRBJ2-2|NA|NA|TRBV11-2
CASSLGVVPGELFF
TGTGCCAGCAGCTTAGGTGTCGTTCCCGGGGAGCTGTTTTTT